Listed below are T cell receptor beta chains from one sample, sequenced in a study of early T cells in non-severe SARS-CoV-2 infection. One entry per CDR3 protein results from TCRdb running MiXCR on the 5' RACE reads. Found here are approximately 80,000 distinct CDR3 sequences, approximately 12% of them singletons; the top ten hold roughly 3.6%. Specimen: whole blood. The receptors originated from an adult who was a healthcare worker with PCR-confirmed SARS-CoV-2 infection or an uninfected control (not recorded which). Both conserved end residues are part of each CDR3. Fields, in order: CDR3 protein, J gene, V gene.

CDR3 protein: CASSIGTPEQYF
J gene: TRBJ2-7
V gene: TRBV28

CDR3 protein: CASSLGNREIGGYTF
J gene: TRBJ1-2
V gene: TRBV12-3/TRBV12-4

CDR3 protein: CASGQTLTNEQFF
J gene: TRBJ2-1
V gene: TRBV25-1

CDR3 protein: CASSNYRVGEQYF
J gene: TRBJ2-7
V gene: TRBV28

CDR3 protein: CASSFEGGAHNEQFF
J gene: TRBJ2-1
V gene: TRBV5-1

CDR3 protein: CASSLRTSGRRSDTQYF
J gene: TRBJ2-3
V gene: TRBV3-1

CDR3 protein: CASRTSGNTDTQYF
J gene: TRBJ2-3
V gene: TRBV6-1

CDR3 protein: CASSGDRTNSPLHF
J gene: TRBJ1-6
V gene: TRBV5-4

CDR3 protein: CASRLLAGDGNEQFF
J gene: TRBJ2-1
V gene: TRBV12-2

CDR3 protein: CASSLGQGRFTDTQYF
J gene: TRBJ2-3
V gene: TRBV7-9

CDR3 protein: CSASEGSFATNEKLFF
J gene: TRBJ1-4
V gene: TRBV20-1

CDR3 protein: CASSPLANYEQYF
J gene: TRBJ2-7
V gene: TRBV7-8

CDR3 protein: CASSQETAGAPYEQYF
J gene: TRBJ2-7
V gene: TRBV4-2

CDR3 protein: CASSRTLSETQYF
J gene: TRBJ2-5
V gene: TRBV7-3

CDR3 protein: CASSYSTGGGTGELFF
J gene: TRBJ2-2
V gene: TRBV6-6

CDR3 protein: CASTSGRRTYEQYF
J gene: TRBJ2-7
V gene: TRBV6-1

CDR3 protein: CVSSEEGRDNEQFF
J gene: TRBJ2-1
V gene: TRBV2

CDR3 protein: CASSLGGHNEKLFF
J gene: TRBJ1-4
V gene: TRBV28